These T cell receptor beta chains were read from a single sample in a study of T cell responses to AZD1222 COVID-19 vaccine. Using immunoSEQ multiplex PCR, the repertoire was profiled, and TCRdb retains in-frame clones only, with some absent. The sample has 90,000 to 120,000 clones; about 88% are singletons. The sample was peripheral blood, taken on day 0 of AZD1222 vaccination. These TCRs come from an adult in good health. Both conserved end residues are part of each CDR3. A D gene is named only where the DNA matches it firmly. Size values are once, few and many counts, or a class for expanded clones, and some rows have none.

clone size	D gene	V gene	J gene	CDR3 DNA	CDR3 protein
-	TRBD2	TRBV3-1/TRBV3-2	TRBJ2-3	TGTGCCAGCAGCCAAAATAGCGGGGGGCGCACAGATACGCAGTATTTT	CASSQNSGGRTDTQYF
-	-	TRBV25-1	TRBJ2-5	TGTGCCAGCAGTGACATAGAGAACATCAAGGGGACCCAGTACTTC	CASSDIENIKGTQYF
-	TRBD1	TRBV19	TRBJ2-5	TGTGCCAGTAACCCATCGCACAGGGGAGAGACCCAGTACTTC	CASNPSHRGETQYF
-	-	TRBV4-1	TRBJ2-1	TGCGCCAGCAGCCAAGTAGACCTCCTGATATACAATGAGCAGTTCTTC	CASSQVDLLIYNEQFF
-	TRBD1	TRBV19	TRBJ1-5	TGTGCCAGTAGTATGTTCGCGACAGGGGCAGGTCAGCCCCAGCATTTT	CASSMFATGAGQPQHF
-	TRBD2	TRBV7-9	TRBJ2-7	TGTGCCAGCAGCGTCGGGACTAGCGGGAGCCTCGACTACGAGCAGTACTTC	CASSVGTSGSLDYEQYF
-	-	TRBV28	TRBJ2-3	TGTGCCAGCAGTCCATTCACAGATACGCAGTATTTT	CASSPFTDTQYF
once	-	TRBV29-1	TRBJ1-6	TGCAGCGCCGTTCGCATGGGGGGGGGCCGATCACCCCTCCACTTT	CSAVRMGGGRSPLHF
-	TRBD1	TRBV9	TRBJ2-3	TGTGCCAGCAGCAAGTCTGTGGGACAGGGGGCCTCAGATACGCAGTATTTT	CASSKSVGQGASDTQYF
-	-	TRBV3-1/TRBV3-2	TRBJ1-6	TGTGCCAGCAACCTGGCAGATAATTCACCCCTCCACTTT	CASNLADNSPLHF
-	-	TRBV11-2	TRBJ1-2	TGTGCCAGCAGCCGGACAGACAGCTATGGCTACACCTTC	CASSRTDSYGYTF
-	-	TRBV7-8	TRBJ1-5	TGTGCCAGCAGCCCCCGGACATCTTATAGCAATCAGCCCCAGCATTTT	CASSPRTSYSNQPQHF
-	-	TRBV5-1	TRBJ2-7	TGCGCCAGCAGTCGCGGCCCCGGCGAGCAGTACTTC	CASSRGPGEQYF
-	TRBD1	TRBV5-5	TRBJ2-2	TGTGCCAGCATCGACAGGGGGATCGCCGGGGAGCTGTTTTTT	CASIDRGIAGELFF
-	-	TRBV7-8	TRBJ2-7	TGTGCCAGCAGCTTATGGCAGAACTCCTACGAGCAGTACTTC	CASSLWQNSYEQYF